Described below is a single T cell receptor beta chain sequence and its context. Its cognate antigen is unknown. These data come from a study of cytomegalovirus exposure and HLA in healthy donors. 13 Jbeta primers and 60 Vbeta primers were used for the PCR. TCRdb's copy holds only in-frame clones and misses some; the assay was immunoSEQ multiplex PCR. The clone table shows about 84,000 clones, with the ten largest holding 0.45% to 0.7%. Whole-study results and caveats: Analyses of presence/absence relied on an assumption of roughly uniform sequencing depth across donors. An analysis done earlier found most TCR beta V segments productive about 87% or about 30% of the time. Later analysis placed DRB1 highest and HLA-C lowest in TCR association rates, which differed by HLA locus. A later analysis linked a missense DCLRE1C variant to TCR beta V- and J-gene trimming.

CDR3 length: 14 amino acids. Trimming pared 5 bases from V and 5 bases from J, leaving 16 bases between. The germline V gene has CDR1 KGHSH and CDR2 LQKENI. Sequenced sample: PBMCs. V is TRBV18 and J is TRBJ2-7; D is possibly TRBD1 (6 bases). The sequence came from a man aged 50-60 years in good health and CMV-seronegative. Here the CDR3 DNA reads TGTGCCAGCTCAAATCAGGACAGCAACAACGAGCAGTACTTC. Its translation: CASSNQDSNNEQYF. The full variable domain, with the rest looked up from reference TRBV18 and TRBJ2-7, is NAGVMQNPRHLVRRRGQEARLRCSPMKGHSHVYWYRQLPEEGLKFMVYLQKENIIDESGMPKERFSAEFPKEGPSILRIQQVVRGDSAAYFCASSNQDSNNEQYFGPGTRLTVT.